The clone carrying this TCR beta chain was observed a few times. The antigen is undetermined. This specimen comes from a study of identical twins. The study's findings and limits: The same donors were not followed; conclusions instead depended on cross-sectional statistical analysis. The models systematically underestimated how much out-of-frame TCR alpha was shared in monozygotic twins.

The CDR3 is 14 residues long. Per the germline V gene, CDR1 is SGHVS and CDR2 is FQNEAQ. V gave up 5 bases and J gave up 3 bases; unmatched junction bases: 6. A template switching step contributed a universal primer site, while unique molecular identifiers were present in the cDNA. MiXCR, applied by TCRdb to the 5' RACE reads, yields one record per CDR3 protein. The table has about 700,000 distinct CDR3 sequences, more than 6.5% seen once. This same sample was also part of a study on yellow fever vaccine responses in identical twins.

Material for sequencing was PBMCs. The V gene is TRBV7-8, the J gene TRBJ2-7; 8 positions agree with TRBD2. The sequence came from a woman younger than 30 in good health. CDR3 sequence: CASSNGLASYEQYF. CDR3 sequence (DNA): TGTGCCAGCAGCAACGGACTAGCTAGCTACGAGCAGTACTTC.